This passage covers 11 T cell receptor beta chains from one sample sequenced in a study of vaccination and CD4 T cells after COVID-19. Stated treatment: approximately nine-day PBMC culture with coronavirus spike peptide pools or control peptides (ViraFEST assay). Antigens of these TCRs are unknown. The Oncomine TCR Beta short-read assay sequenced DNA from cultured CD4+ T cells. MiXCR, applied by TCRdb to the PCR reads, yields one record per CDR3 protein. In the table there are over 7,500 distinct CDR3 sequences, approximately 70% of which are singletons. Sequencing was done on a sample of CD4+ T cells from blood, cultured in vitro. These TCRs come from a human donor who had recovered from COVID-19.

This chain joins TRBV25-1 and TRBJ1-6; the D gene is possibly TRBD1 (5 bases). V lost 3 bases to trimming and J lost 7 bases, with 13 bases between them. Germline V gene sequence: CDR1 MGHDK, CDR2 SYGVNS. The CDR3 extends over 15 amino acids. Here the CDR3 reads CASSESEGLNSPLHF. CDR3 sequence (DNA): TGTGCCAGCAGTGAGTCGGAGGGGCTGAATTCACCCCTCCACTTT.

In its sample, this clonotype was seen a few times. The rearrangement joins TRBV20-1 to TRBJ1-6; D may be TRBD1 (5 bases). V was cut by 7 bases and J by 3 bases, with 13 bases left in between. CDR1 is DFQATT and CDR2 is SNEGSKA in the germline V gene (reference sequence). The CDR3 is made up of 14 amino acids. CDR3 in amino acids: CSGTTANYNSPLHF. The CDR3 DNA reads as TGCAGTGGCACGACAGCGAACTATAATTCACCCCTCCACTTT.

The chain links TRBV12-3 or TRBV12-4 to TRBJ1-2; D is uncertain. This CDR3 is 15 amino acids long. V was clipped by 3 bases and J by 6 bases, with 17 bases between them. This chain's CDR3 is CASSFGGNPGDGYTF. The CDR3 nucleotides read TGTGCCAGCAGTTTTGGCGGCAACCCTGGGGATGGCTACACCTTC.

The chain links TRBV11-2 to TRBJ1-1, with 7 nucleotides matching TRBD1. The CDR3 is 16 residues long. The germline CDR1 and CDR2 sequences are SGHAT and FQNNGV. The J segment lost 0 bases and the V segment lost 5 bases, leaving 9 bases of the junction unmatched. Here the CDR3 DNA reads TGTGCCAGCAGCACCCCTCGACAGGGATTGAACACTGAAGCTTTCTTT. Translated, it gives CASSTPRQGLNTEAFF.

The chain combines TRBV5-4 with TRBJ2-5, with 7 bases fitting TRBD2. The junction had 7 bases not matched to a gene; V was cut back by 3 bases and J by 2 bases. Germline CDR1 reads SGHNT; CDR2 reads YYREEE (reference sequence). CDR3 size: 15 residues. This chain's CDR3 is CASSSGTTEQETQYF. The CDR3 bases are TGTGCCAGCAGCTCAGGGACTACGGAACAAGAGACCCAGTACTTC.

The genes are TRBV20-1 and TRBJ2-1; 8 nucleotides line up with TRBD1. Trimming at V came to 3 bases and at J to 0 bases, leaving 4 bases not matched to a gene. Germline CDR1 reads DFQATT; CDR2 reads SNEGSKA (reference sequence). The CDR3 loop spans 15 amino acids. CDR3 loop: CSASTGGSSYNEQFF. CDR3 nucleotides: TGCAGTGCTAGCACAGGGGGGAGCTCCTACAATGAGCAGTTCTTC.

CDR3 loop: CASRDRVAGYTF. For the CDR3, the DNA is TGTGCCAGTCGGGACAGGGTGGCTGGCTACACCTTC. This rearrangement joins TRBV2 to TRBJ1-2; 9 positions match TRBD1. Germline loops: CDR1 SNHLY, CDR2 FYNNEI. The CDR3 is 12 amino acids. With V trimmed by 9 bases and J by 7 bases, 6 bases remained unmatched.

The rearrangement joins TRBV20-1 to TRBJ1-5; D might be TRBD1 (5 bases). Germline V CDR1 and CDR2: DFQATT, SNEGSKA (reference sequence). CDR3 length: 13 amino acids. V dropped 3 bases and J dropped 4 bases, with 10 bases sitting between them. The CDR3 region is CSASFQGNQPQHF. The CDR3 nucleotides are TGCAGTGCTAGCTTTCAGGGAAATCAGCCCCAGCATTTT.

The chain joins TRBV12-3 or TRBV12-4 to TRBJ2-7; 9 bases fit TRBD1. The CDR3 contains 15 residues. J was trimmed by 3 bases and V by 6 bases; bases with no gene match: 9. The CDR3 loop reads CASRYTGGGIYEQYF. In DNA form, the CDR3 reads TGTGCCAGCAGATACACAGGGGGCGGTATCTACGAGCAGTACTTC.

This chain links TRBV19 with TRBJ2-7, with D hard to call. V lost 5 bases and J lost 2, with 13 bases in between. CDR1 and CDR2 (germline): LNHDA, SQIVND (reference sequence). The CDR3 spans 14 residues. This chain's CDR3 is CASSPPFGPYEQYF. The CDR3 DNA sequence: TGTGCCAGTAGTCCCCCCTTTGGGCCCTACGAGCAGTACTTC. Looking up the rest from reference TRBV19 and TRBJ2-7 gives the full variable domain: DGGITQSPKYLFRKEGQNVTLSCEQNLNHDAMYWYRQDPGQGLRLIYYSQIVNDFQKGDIAEGYSVSREKKESFPLTVTSAQKNPTAFYLCASSPPFGPYEQYFGPGTRLTVT.

This rearrangement joins TRBV11-3 to TRBJ1-6; D may be TRBD1 (6 bases). The V end was cut by 5 bases, the J end by 9 bases, with 11 bases between. The CDR3 extends over 13 amino acids. Germline lookup yields CDR1 SGHNT and CDR2 YENEEA. DNA for the CDR3: TGTGCCAGCAGCGCCGGGACAACTTCACCCCTCCACTTT. Translated, it gives CASSAGTTSPLHF.